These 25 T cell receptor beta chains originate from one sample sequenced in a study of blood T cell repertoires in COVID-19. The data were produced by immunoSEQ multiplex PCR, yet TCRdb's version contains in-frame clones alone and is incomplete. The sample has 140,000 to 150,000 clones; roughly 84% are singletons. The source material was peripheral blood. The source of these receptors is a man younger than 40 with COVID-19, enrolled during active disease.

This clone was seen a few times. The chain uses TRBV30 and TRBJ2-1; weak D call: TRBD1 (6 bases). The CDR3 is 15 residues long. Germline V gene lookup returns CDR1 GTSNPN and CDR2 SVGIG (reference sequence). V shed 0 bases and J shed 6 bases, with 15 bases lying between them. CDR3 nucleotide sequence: TGTGCCTGGAGTGTACAGGGCTACCCCCGCAATGAGCAGTTCTTC. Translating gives CAWSVQGYPRNEQFF.

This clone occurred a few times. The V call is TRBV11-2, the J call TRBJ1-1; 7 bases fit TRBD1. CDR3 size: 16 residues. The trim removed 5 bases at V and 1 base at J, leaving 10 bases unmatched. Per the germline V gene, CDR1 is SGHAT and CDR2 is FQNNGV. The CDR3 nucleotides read TGTGCCAGCAGCAAGTTCCCGGGACAGCAGAACACTGAAGCTTTCTTT. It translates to CASSKFPGQQNTEAFF.

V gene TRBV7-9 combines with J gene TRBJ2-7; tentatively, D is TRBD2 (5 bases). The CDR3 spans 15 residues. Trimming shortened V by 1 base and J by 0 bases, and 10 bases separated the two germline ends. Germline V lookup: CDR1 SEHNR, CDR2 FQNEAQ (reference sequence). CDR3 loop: CASSLGVRGSYEQYF. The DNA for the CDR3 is TGTGCCAGCAGCTTAGGCGTTCGGGGCTCCTACGAGCAGTACTTC.

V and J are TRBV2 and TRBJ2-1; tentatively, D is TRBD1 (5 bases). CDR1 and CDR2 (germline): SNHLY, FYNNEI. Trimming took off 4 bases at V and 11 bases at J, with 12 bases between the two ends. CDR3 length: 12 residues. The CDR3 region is CASSGPTAQQFF. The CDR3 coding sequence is TGTGCCAGCAGTGGGCCGACAGCTCAGCAGTTCTTC. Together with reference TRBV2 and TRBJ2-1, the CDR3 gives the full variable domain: EPEVTQTPSHQVTQMGQEVILRCVPISNHLYFYWYRQILGQKVEFLVSFYNNEISEKSEIFDDQFSVERPDGSNFTLKIRSTKLEDSAMYFCASSGPTAQQFFGPGTRLTVL.

The CDR3 region has the DNA TGTGCCAGCAGCTTAGGTGTTTCTCAGTCCACAGATACGCAGTATTTT. Protein sequence: CASSLGVSQSTDTQYF. The chain links TRBV7-6 to TRBJ2-3; D remains ambiguous. V lost 1 base and J 2 bases, leaving 13 bases between the germline ends. The CDR3 runs to 16 residues. Germline loops: CDR1 SGHVS, CDR2 FNYEAQ.

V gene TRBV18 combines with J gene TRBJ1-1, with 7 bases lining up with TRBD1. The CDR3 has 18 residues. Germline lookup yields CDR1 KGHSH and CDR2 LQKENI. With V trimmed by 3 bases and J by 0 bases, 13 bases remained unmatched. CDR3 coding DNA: TGTGCCAGCTCACCCTCGGCCAGGGGGGCAGGCATGAACACTGAAGCTTTCTTT. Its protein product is CASSPSARGAGMNTEAFF. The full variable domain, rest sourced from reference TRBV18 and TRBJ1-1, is NAGVMQNPRHLVRRRGQEARLRCSPMKGHSHVYWYRQLPEEGLKFMVYLQKENIIDESGMPKERFSAEFPKEGPSILRIQQVVRGDSAAYFCASSPSARGAGMNTEAFFGQGTRLTVV.

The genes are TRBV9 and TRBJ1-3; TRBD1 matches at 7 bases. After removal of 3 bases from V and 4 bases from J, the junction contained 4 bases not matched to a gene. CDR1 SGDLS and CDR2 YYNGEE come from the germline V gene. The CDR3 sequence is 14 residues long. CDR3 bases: TGTGCCAGCAGCGATAGACAGGGAGGAAACACCATATATTTT. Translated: CASSDRQGGNTIYF.

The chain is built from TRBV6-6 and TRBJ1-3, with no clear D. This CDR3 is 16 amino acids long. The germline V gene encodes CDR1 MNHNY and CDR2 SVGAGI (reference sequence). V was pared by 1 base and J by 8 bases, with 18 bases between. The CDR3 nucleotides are TGTGCCAGCAGTTACTTGCAGGCGGCAATGAGGGACACCATATATTTT. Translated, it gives CASSYLQAAMRDTIYF.

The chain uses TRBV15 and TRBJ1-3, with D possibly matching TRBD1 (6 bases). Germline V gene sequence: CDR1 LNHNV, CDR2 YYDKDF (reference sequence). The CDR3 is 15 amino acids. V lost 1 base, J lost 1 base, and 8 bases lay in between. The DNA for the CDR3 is TGTGCCACCAGCAGAGGACAGGAGTCTGGAAACACCATATATTTT. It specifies CATSRGQESGNTIYF.

CDR3 nucleotides: TGTGCCAGCAGTGATAATGCGTGGGACTACTATGGCTACACCTTC. Protein: CASSDNAWDYYGYTF. This chain links TRBV27 with TRBJ1-2, with a weak D call TRBD1 (5 bases). With 5 bases removed from V and 3 bases from J, the gap between germline ends came to 16 bases. Looked up from germline, CDR1 is MNHEY and CDR2 is SMNVEV (reference sequence). The CDR3 is made up of 15 amino acids.

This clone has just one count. CDR3 sequence: CASSLQHLYGYTF. For the CDR3, the DNA is TGTGCCAGCAGCTTGCAACACCTCTATGGCTACACCTTC. V is TRBV5-6 and J is TRBJ1-2, with D hard to call. The CDR3 length is 13 residues. CDR1 and CDR2 from the germline V gene are SGHDT and YYEEEE. Trimming removed 1 base at V and 4 bases at J, with 8 bases between. Variable domain in full (rest from reference TRBV5-6 and TRBJ1-2): DAGVTQSPTHLIKTRGQQVTLRCSPKSGHDTVSWYQQALGQGPQFIFQYYEEEERQRGNFPDRFSGHQFPNYSSELNVNALLLGDSALYLCASSLQHLYGYTFGSGTRLTVV.

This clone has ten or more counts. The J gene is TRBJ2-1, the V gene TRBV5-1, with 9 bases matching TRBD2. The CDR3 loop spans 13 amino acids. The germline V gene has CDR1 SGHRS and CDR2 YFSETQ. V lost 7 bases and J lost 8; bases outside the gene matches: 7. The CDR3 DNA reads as TGCGCCAGCCAAATTAGCGGGAGCTATGAGCAGTTCTTC. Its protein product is CASQISGSYEQFF.

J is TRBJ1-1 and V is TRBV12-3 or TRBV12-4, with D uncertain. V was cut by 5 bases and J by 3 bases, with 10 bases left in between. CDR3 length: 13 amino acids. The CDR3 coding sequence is TGTGCCAGCAGTCCGAGGAGGGACACTGAAGCTTTCTTT. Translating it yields CASSPRRDTEAFF.

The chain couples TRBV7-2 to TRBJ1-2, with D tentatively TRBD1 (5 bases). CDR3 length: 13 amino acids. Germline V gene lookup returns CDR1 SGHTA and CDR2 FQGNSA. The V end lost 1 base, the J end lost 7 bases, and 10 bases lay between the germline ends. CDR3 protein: CASSLEGVSGYTF. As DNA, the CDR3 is TGTGCCAGCAGCTTAGAAGGGGTCTCTGGCTACACCTTC.

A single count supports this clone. CDR3 sequence reads: CASSLVAQEQYF. The CDR3 nucleotides are TGTGCCAGCAGCTTGGTCGCACAAGAGCAGTACTTC. This sequence joins TRBV5-5 and TRBJ2-7; no firm D call. Trimming removed 0 bases from V and 7 bases from J, with 8 bases in between. The germline V gene encodes CDR1 SGHKS and CDR2 YYEKEE (reference sequence). The CDR3 is 12 amino acids.

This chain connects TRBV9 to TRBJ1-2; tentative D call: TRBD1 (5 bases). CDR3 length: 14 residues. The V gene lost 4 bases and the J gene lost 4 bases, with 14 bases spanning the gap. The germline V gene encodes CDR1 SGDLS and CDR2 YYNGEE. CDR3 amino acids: CASSPRGDLYGYTF. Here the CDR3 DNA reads TGTGCCAGCAGCCCCCGCGGGGACCTCTATGGCTACACCTTC.

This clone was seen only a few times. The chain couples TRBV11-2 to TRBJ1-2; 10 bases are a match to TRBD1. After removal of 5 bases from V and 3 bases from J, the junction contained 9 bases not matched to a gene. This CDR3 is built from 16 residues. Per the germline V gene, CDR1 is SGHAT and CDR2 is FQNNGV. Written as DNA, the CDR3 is TGTGCCAGCAGCGCCGACAGGGGGCGGGAGGACTATGGCTACACCTTC. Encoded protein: CASSADRGREDYGYTF.

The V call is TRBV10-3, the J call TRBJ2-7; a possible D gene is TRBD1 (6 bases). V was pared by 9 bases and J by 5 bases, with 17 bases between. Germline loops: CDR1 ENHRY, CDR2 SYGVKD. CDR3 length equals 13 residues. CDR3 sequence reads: CAIGRQGYHEQYF. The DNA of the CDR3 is TGTGCCATTGGTCGGCAGGGGTACCACGAGCAGTACTTC.

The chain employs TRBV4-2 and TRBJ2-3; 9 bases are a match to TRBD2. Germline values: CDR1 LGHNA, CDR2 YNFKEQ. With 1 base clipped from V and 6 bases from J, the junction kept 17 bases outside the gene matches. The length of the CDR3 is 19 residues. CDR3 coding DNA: TGTGCCAGCAGCCAAGGTTTATCGAGCGGGAGGCAGCGGGCGGATACGCAGTATTTT. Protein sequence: CASSQGLSSGRQRADTQYF.

The CDR3 nucleotides read TGTGCCAGTAGTAGGAAAACGGCGACAGGGCCATTCAGTCAGCCCCAGCATTTT. This sequence encodes CASSRKTATGPFSQPQHF. This rearrangement joins TRBV19 to TRBJ1-5; 7 bases agree with TRBD1. In germline, CDR1 is LNHDA, CDR2 SQIVND (reference sequence). The length of the CDR3 is 18 residues. V trimming: 4 bases; J trimming: 6 bases; junction bases outside the gene matches: 18.

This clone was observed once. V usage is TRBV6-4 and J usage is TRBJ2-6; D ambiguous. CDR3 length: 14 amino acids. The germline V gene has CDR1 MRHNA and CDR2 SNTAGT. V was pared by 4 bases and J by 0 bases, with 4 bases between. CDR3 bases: TGTGCCAGCAGTGTAGACTCTGGGGCCAACGTCCTGACTTTC. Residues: CASSVDSGANVLTF.

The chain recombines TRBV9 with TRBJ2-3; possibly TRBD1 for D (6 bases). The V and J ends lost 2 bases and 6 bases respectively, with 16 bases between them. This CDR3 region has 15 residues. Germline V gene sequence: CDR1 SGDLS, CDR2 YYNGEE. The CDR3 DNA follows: TGTGCCAGCAGCGTTGGTAGGGGGAACGGGGATACGCAGTATTTT. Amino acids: CASSVGRGNGDTQYF.

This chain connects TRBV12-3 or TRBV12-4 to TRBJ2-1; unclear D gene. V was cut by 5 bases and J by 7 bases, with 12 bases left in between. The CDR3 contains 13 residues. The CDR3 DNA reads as TGTGCCAGCAGTCCGTTAGAGAGTAATGAGCAGTTCTTC. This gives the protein CASSPLESNEQFF.

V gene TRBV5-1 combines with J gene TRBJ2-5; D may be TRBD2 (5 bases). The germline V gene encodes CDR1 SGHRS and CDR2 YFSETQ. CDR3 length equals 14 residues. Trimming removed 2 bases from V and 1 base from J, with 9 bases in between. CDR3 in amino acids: CASSFSVPQETQYF. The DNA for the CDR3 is TGCGCCAGCAGCTTTAGCGTACCCCAAGAGACCCAGTACTTC.

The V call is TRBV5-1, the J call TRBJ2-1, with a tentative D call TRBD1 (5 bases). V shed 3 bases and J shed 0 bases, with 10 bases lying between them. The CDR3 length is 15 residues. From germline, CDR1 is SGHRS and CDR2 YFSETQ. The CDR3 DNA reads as TGCGCCAGCAGCTCGACAGCGAGCTCCTACAATGAGCAGTTCTTC. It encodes CASSSTASSYNEQFF.